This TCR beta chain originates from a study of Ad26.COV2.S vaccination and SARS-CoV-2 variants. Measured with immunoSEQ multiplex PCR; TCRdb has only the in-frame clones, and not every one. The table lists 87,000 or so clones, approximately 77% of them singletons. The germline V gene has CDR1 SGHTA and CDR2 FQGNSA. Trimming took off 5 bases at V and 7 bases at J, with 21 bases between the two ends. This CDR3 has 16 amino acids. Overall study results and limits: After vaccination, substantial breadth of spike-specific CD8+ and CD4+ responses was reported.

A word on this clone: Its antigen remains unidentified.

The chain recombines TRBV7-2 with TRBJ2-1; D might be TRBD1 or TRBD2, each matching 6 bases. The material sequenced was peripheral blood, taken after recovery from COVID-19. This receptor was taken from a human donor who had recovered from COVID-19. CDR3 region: CASSPQVGLRGNEQFF. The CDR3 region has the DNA TGTGCCAGCAGCCCACAAGTGGGACTGAGGGGGAATGAGCAGTTCTTC.